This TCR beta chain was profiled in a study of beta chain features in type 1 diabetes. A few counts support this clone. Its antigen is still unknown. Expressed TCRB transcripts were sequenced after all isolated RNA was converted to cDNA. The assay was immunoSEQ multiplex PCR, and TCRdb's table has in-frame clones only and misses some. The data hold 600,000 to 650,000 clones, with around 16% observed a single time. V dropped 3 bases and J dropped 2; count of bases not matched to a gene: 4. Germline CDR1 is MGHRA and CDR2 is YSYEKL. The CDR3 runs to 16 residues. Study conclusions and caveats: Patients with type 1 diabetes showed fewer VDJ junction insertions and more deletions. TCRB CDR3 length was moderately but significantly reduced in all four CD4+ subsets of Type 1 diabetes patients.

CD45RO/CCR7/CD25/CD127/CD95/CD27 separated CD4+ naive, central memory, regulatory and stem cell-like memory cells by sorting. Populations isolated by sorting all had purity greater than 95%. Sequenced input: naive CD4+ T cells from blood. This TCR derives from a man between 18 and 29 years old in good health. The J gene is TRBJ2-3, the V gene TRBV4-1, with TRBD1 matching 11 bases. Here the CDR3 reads CASSHGQGATTDTQYF. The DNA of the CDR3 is TGCGCCAGCAGCCACGGACAGGGGGCTACCACAGATACGCAGTATTTT.